This T cell receptor beta chain was sequenced during a study of T cells expressing NK-cell markers. Overall study: All TCR beta repertoires analysed originated from sorted CD3+CD56+NKG2C+, CD3+CD56+NKG2C- and CD3+CD56-NKG2C+ T cells. Among eight sequenced donors, seven carried HCMV seropositivity while one was seronegative.

This CDR3 has 16 residues. CDR1 is MNHNS and CDR2 is SASEGT in the germline V gene. As the method of synthesis, 5'RACE template switching with UMIs yielded TCR beta cDNA. TCRdb reprocessed the 5' RACE reads, keeping one entry per CDR3 protein, no DNA. This sample's table has roughly 390,000 distinct CDR3 sequences. Regarding the study as a whole: In about six donors, dominant CD3+CD56+NKG2C+ clonotypes ranked among the top 10 CD8+ clonotypes.

Comment on this clonotype: The target antigen is unknown.

This sequence originates from a man aged 18-75 years in good health. Sequenced input: blood T cells: a sorted CD56 or NKG2C T cell subset, CD4+ or CD8+ T cells, or bulk PBMC T cells (not recorded which). The chain employs TRBV6-1 and TRBJ2-5; TCRdb lists TRBD2, though no DNA is available to test this call. The CDR3 region is CASSFGVAGGRKTQYF.